Listed below are T cell receptor beta chains from one sample, sequenced in a study of glioma-infiltrating T cells after dendritic cell vaccination. Data came from immunoSEQ multiplex PCR; TCRdb stores just in-frame clones and leaves some out. The top ten clones hold approximately 14% of a sample with roughly 62,000 clones, around 85% of them seen once. The source was blood, collected after dendritic cell vaccination. These receptors were taken from a human donor with glioblastoma. CDR3s include the opening cysteine and the closing phenylalanine or tryptophan. The order of the fields is J gene, V gene, clone size, CDR3 protein. A row's size may be missing; if present it is once, few, many or a size class.

TRBJ2-3,TRBV6-5,NA,CASSTGVGVDTQYF
TRBJ2-7,TRBV6-4,NA,CASSDSVSYEQYF
TRBJ1-3,TRBV23-1,NA,CASSLGRAGDRADRCGNTIYF
TRBJ1-1,TRBV19,NA,CASSSDSSLGEAFF
TRBJ1-5,TRBV10-3,NA,CAISESIGGGKDQPQHF
TRBJ1-2,TRBV25-1,NA,CASRRTGGTYGYTF
TRBJ2-7,TRBV30,NA,CAWSVAGVLDPREQYF
TRBJ2-7,TRBV27,once,CASSLYAGGREQYF
TRBJ1-2,TRBV30,NA,CAWSEGGAGGYTF
TRBJ2-2,TRBV29-1,NA,CSVGPQGNTGELFF
TRBJ1-5,TRBV27,NA,CASSVTGVQPQHF
TRBJ2-5,TRBV4-1,NA,CASSQEGTRAETQYF
TRBJ2-1,TRBV11-2,few,CASSSYTGGVNEQFF
TRBJ2-7,TRBV10-2,NA,CASSLAGGGYEQYF
TRBJ2-2,TRBV14,NA,CASSPQGGGWLNTGELFF
TRBJ1-1,TRBV19,few,CASIREGRAFF
TRBJ1-1,TRBV7-6,NA,CASSKQMNTEAFF
TRBJ2-2,TRBV29-1,NA,CSVGGRRPGTGELFF
TRBJ1-2,TRBV7-9,NA,CASSLGTGNRGYTF
TRBJ1-2,TRBV18,NA,CASSTDGSGPGYTF
TRBJ1-5,TRBV7-9,NA,CASSRLGNQPQHF
TRBJ1-1,TRBV11-3,NA,CASSFSRNTEAFF
TRBJ2-3,TRBV5-6,NA,CASSFSGEVADTQYF
TRBJ2-7,TRBV9,NA,CASTRDSYNYEQYF
TRBJ1-5,TRBV6-1,NA,CASRARVSNQPQHF
TRBJ2-3,TRBV15,once,CATSTEDSMTDTQYF
TRBJ1-4,TRBV9,few,CASSVVIRGREKLFF
TRBJ1-6,TRBV11-1,NA,CASSLRQGFGNSPLHF
TRBJ2-3,TRBV4-3,NA,CASSQRGVGTDTQYF
TRBJ1-2,TRBV5-4,NA,CASSLDRGYGYTF
TRBJ2-1,TRBV19,NA,CASSIRASGGSGEQFF
TRBJ1-5,TRBV7-2,once,CASSEGQVQHF
TRBJ1-2,TRBV6-1,once,CASSPGPEIMGYTF
TRBJ1-5,TRBV5-8,NA,CASSLGDQPQHF
TRBJ2-7,TRBV6-6,NA,CASSRSTYEQYF
TRBJ2-1,TRBV7-2,NA,CASSSRGGASYNEQFF